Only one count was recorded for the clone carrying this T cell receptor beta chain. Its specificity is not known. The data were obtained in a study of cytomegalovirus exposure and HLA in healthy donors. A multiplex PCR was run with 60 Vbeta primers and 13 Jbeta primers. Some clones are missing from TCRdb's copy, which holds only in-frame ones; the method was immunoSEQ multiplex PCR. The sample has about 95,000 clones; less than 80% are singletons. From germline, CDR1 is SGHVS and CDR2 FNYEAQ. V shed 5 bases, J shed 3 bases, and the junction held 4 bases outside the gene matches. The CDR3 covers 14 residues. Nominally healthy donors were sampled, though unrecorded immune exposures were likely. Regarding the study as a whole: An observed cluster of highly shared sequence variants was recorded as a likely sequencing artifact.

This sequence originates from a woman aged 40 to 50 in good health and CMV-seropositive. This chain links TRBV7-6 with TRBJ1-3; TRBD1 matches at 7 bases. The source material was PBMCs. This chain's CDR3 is CASSRGGSGNTIYF. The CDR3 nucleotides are TGTGCCAGCAGCCGAGGGGGCAGTGGAAACACCATATATTTT.